In its sample, the clone carrying this TCR beta chain was seen a few times. Antigen specificity is unknown. Unmatched junction bases numbered 2, after V lost 3 bases and J lost 6 bases. The CDR3 length is 13 residues. Looked up from germline, CDR1 is SGHTA and CDR2 is FQGNSA. Time point: pre-sensitization, week 0. Stated treatment: therapeutic diphenylcyclopropenone sensitization with weekly scalp DPC. Unique molecular identifiers were affixed to discrete cDNA molecules within the library. TCRdb re-called the RACE reads through MiXCR, storing one row per CDR3 protein. This sample yields approximately 400,000 distinct CDR3 sequences, of which 5% to 6.5% are seen a single time; 2.5% to 3% belongs to the top ten. This sample is drawn from a study of human T cells and chemical hapten exposure. The study's findings and limits: Once DPC sensitization occurred, TCRs above 1 in 1000 frequency showed no change. While controls formed fewer of them, expanded TCRs formed significantly more large CDR3 similarity clusters.

The chain employs TRBV7-2 and TRBJ1-3; 7 bases match TRBD1. This TCR derives from a woman aged 50 to 60 with alopecia areata. Some clones in this sample may be carry-over from other donors' samples. The sequencing used whole blood, collected in connection with sensitization to the hapten diphenylcyclopropenone (DPC). The CDR3 region has the DNA TGTGCCAGCAGCTTGACAGGGTCAAACACCATATATTTT. Translating it yields CASSLTGSNTIYF.